The present entry profiles one T cell receptor (beta chain) with its context. Trimming cost V 0 bases and J 3 bases, with 12 bases left between them. Per the germline V gene, CDR1 is SGHKS and CDR2 is YYEKEE (reference sequence). The CDR3 runs 15 residues. This sample is drawn from a study of control samples from healthy donors and cancer patients. TCRdb keeps only in-frame clones here, not all; method: immunoSEQ multiplex PCR. The sample consists of 350,000 to 450,000 clones, around 90% of them appearing once. Material for sequencing was PBMCs. The chain couples TRBV5-5 to TRBJ1-2; TRBD1 might be the D (6 bases). The receptor comes from a man aged 40-49 years with head and neck cancer. CDR3 amino acids: CASSLESEGDYGYTF. CDR3 nucleotides: TGTGCCAGCAGCTTGGAGAGCGAGGGGGACTATGGCTACACCTTC.